The rows below give T cell receptor beta chains drawn from one sample of a study of T cell responses to AZD1222 COVID-19 vaccine. Using immunoSEQ multiplex PCR, the repertoire was profiled, and TCRdb retains in-frame clones only, with some absent. This repertoire shows 90,000 to 150,000 clones, around 87% found once; its top ten account for 3% to 4%. Material: peripheral blood, obtained on day 0 of AZD1222 vaccination. The receptors come from an adult in good health. CDR3s include the opening cysteine and the closing phenylalanine or tryptophan. The order of the fields is CDR3 DNA, CDR3 protein, J gene, clone size, D gene, V gene. D genes are given only for firm matches. Size is omitted from some rows. Given values are once, few, many or a class for expanded clones.

CDR3nt: TGTGCCAGCAGTCCCTCCCGAGCGTCCTATGGCTACACCTTC
CDR3aa: CASSPSRASYGYTF
j_gene: TRBJ1-2
abundance: -
d_gene: -
v_gene: TRBV2

CDR3nt: TGTGCCAGCCAAGGGTTCACTGAAGCTTTCTTT
CDR3aa: CASQGFTEAFF
j_gene: TRBJ1-1
abundance: -
d_gene: -
v_gene: TRBV27

CDR3nt: TGTGCTAGTGGTTTCCGACAGGGGGCCGGTTTCTATCAGCCCCAGCATTTT
CDR3aa: CASGFRQGAGFYQPQHF
j_gene: TRBJ1-5
abundance: few
d_gene: TRBD1
v_gene: TRBV12-5

CDR3nt: TGTGCCAGCAGGCCTACAGGGGGCTATGGCTACACCTTC
CDR3aa: CASRPTGGYGYTF
j_gene: TRBJ1-2
abundance: -
d_gene: TRBD1
v_gene: TRBV7-6

CDR3nt: TGTGCCAGTAGTATTGGACAGGGTTGGTGGGAAAAACTGTTTTTT
CDR3aa: CASSIGQGWWEKLFF
j_gene: TRBJ1-4
abundance: -
d_gene: TRBD1
v_gene: TRBV19

CDR3nt: TGTGCCAGCAGCGGGGGGGACCTCCAGCTAGGGCAGTATTTT
CDR3aa: CASSGGDLQLGQYF
j_gene: TRBJ2-3
abundance: -
d_gene: -
v_gene: TRBV9

CDR3nt: TGTGCCATCACAGGGGGCATCTTGAACACTGAAGCTTTCTTT
CDR3aa: CAITGGILNTEAFF
j_gene: TRBJ1-1
abundance: -
d_gene: TRBD1
v_gene: TRBV10-3

CDR3nt: TGTGCCAGCAGCTTGGCCTTGGGCAACACTGAAGCTTTCTTT
CDR3aa: CASSLALGNTEAFF
j_gene: TRBJ1-1
abundance: -
d_gene: -
v_gene: TRBV5-4

CDR3nt: TGCAGCGTTGGACTAGCGGGGGGGCAAGAGACCCAGTACTTC
CDR3aa: CSVGLAGGQETQYF
j_gene: TRBJ2-5
abundance: -
d_gene: TRBD2
v_gene: TRBV29-1

CDR3nt: TGTGCCAGCAGCCTCGGGGGTCCTTTCACCGGGGAGCTGTTTTTT
CDR3aa: CASSLGGPFTGELFF
j_gene: TRBJ2-2
abundance: -
d_gene: -
v_gene: TRBV7-9

CDR3nt: TGTGCCAGCAGCTTGGACCTTAATGAAAAACTGTTTTTT
CDR3aa: CASSLDLNEKLFF
j_gene: TRBJ1-4
abundance: -
d_gene: -
v_gene: TRBV5-6

CDR3nt: TGTGCCAGCAGTTACGGGACAGGCGAAAAACTGTTTTTT
CDR3aa: CASSYGTGEKLFF
j_gene: TRBJ1-4
abundance: -
d_gene: TRBD1
v_gene: TRBV6-6

CDR3nt: TGTGCCAGCAGCTGGTCCTTGGGGCTTTACGAGCAGTACTTC
CDR3aa: CASSWSLGLYEQYF
j_gene: TRBJ2-7
abundance: once
d_gene: -
v_gene: TRBV5-6

CDR3nt: TGTGCCATCAGCCGGGACAGGGGGAATCAGCCCCAGCATTTT
CDR3aa: CAISRDRGNQPQHF
j_gene: TRBJ1-5
abundance: -
d_gene: TRBD1
v_gene: TRBV10-3

CDR3nt: TGTGCCAGCAGTTACTTTAGCGGGGGGTCCTACGAGCAGTACTTC
CDR3aa: CASSYFSGGSYEQYF
j_gene: TRBJ2-7
abundance: -
d_gene: TRBD2
v_gene: TRBV6-5

CDR3nt: TGTGCCAGCAGTCCATCGGACAGGGTTAGAGATTCACCCCTCCACTTT
CDR3aa: CASSPSDRVRDSPLHF
j_gene: TRBJ1-6
abundance: -
d_gene: TRBD1
v_gene: TRBV3-1/TRBV3-2

CDR3nt: TGTGCCATCAGTGAGTCAGGGTCTAGCGGGGGGGCGAATGAGCAGTTCTTC
CDR3aa: CAISESGSSGGANEQFF
j_gene: TRBJ2-1
abundance: -
d_gene: TRBD2
v_gene: TRBV10-3

CDR3nt: TGTGCCAGCAGTTACTCCCGCAGTTTGAACACTGAAGCTTTCTTT
CDR3aa: CASSYSRSLNTEAFF
j_gene: TRBJ1-1
abundance: -
d_gene: -
v_gene: TRBV6-6

CDR3nt: TGCGCCAGCAGCCTCAGCGGGGGGCACGGAGAGACCCAGTACTTC
CDR3aa: CASSLSGGHGETQYF
j_gene: TRBJ2-5
abundance: -
d_gene: TRBD2
v_gene: TRBV5-1

CDR3nt: TGTGCCACCTCCGCCCACCGGGAGCAAGAGACCCAGTACTTC
CDR3aa: CATSAHREQETQYF
j_gene: TRBJ2-5
abundance: -
d_gene: -
v_gene: TRBV10-3

CDR3nt: TGTGCCAGCAGCTTGGGTAGCAACACTGAAGCTTTCTTT
CDR3aa: CASSLGSNTEAFF
j_gene: TRBJ1-1
abundance: -
d_gene: -
v_gene: TRBV7-9

CDR3nt: TGTGCCAGCAGCCCGCGGCCCGGGACAGGGCTAATCTCTGGAAACACCATATATTTT
CDR3aa: CASSPRPGTGLISGNTIYF
j_gene: TRBJ1-3
abundance: -
d_gene: -
v_gene: TRBV21-1

CDR3nt: TGTGCCAGCTCACCAGGGGGTGGCTATGGCTACACCTTC
CDR3aa: CASSPGGGYGYTF
j_gene: TRBJ1-2
abundance: -
d_gene: -
v_gene: TRBV18

CDR3nt: TGTGCCAGCAGCGCCACAGCAACCTCTGGAAACACCATATATTTT
CDR3aa: CASSATATSGNTIYF
j_gene: TRBJ1-3
abundance: -
d_gene: -
v_gene: TRBV9

CDR3nt: TGCGCCAGCAGACCGGGACAGGGGGGAACTGAAGCTTTCTTT
CDR3aa: CASRPGQGGTEAFF
j_gene: TRBJ1-1
abundance: -
d_gene: TRBD1
v_gene: TRBV5-1

CDR3nt: TGTGCCAGCAGCTTGTCCGGCTCTCTCTATGGCTACACCTTC
CDR3aa: CASSLSGSLYGYTF
j_gene: TRBJ1-2
abundance: few
d_gene: -
v_gene: TRBV5-6

CDR3nt: TGCGCCAGCAGCTTGGGCCAGCAGAACACTGAAGCTTTCTTT
CDR3aa: CASSLGQQNTEAFF
j_gene: TRBJ1-1
abundance: few
d_gene: -
v_gene: TRBV5-1

CDR3nt: TGTGCCAGTAGTATCGACAAGAGGAACGCCATATATTTT
CDR3aa: CASSIDKRNAIYF
j_gene: TRBJ1-3
abundance: -
d_gene: -
v_gene: TRBV19

CDR3nt: TGTGCCAGCAGCGTAGGTCTCTCGGCCACCGGGGAGCTGTTTTTT
CDR3aa: CASSVGLSATGELFF
j_gene: TRBJ2-2
abundance: -
d_gene: -
v_gene: TRBV9

CDR3nt: TGTGCCAGCAGCCCCACGGGACTACCAAGGGGGACCCAGTACTTC
CDR3aa: CASSPTGLPRGTQYF
j_gene: TRBJ2-5
abundance: -
d_gene: TRBD2
v_gene: TRBV3-1/TRBV3-2

CDR3nt: TGTGCCAGCAAACCCGGGGGGGGGAATGAAAAACTGTTTTTT
CDR3aa: CASKPGGGNEKLFF
j_gene: TRBJ1-4
abundance: -
d_gene: -
v_gene: TRBV3-1/TRBV3-2

CDR3nt: TGTGCCAGCAGCACCGGACAGGGGGGAACTGAAGCTTTCTTT
CDR3aa: CASSTGQGGTEAFF
j_gene: TRBJ1-1
abundance: -
d_gene: TRBD1
v_gene: TRBV7-3

CDR3nt: TGTGCCAGCAGCTCGGGCGGACAGGGGGCGCCGTCTAGCACAGATACGCAGTATTTT
CDR3aa: CASSSGGQGAPSSTDTQYF
j_gene: TRBJ2-3
abundance: -
d_gene: TRBD1
v_gene: TRBV5-4

CDR3nt: TGTGCCAGCAGTTACGGCAGGGGTGACACAGATACGCAGTATTTT
CDR3aa: CASSYGRGDTDTQYF
j_gene: TRBJ2-3
abundance: -
d_gene: -
v_gene: TRBV6-5

CDR3nt: TGCGCCAGCACCTCAAGCTCAGGGGGAAGCTCCTACAATGAGCAGTTCTTC
CDR3aa: CASTSSSGGSSYNEQFF
j_gene: TRBJ2-1
abundance: -
d_gene: TRBD1
v_gene: TRBV5-1

CDR3nt: TGTGCCAGCAGCGACCGACAGGGGGGAAACTCTGGAAACACCATATATTTT
CDR3aa: CASSDRQGGNSGNTIYF
j_gene: TRBJ1-3
abundance: -
d_gene: TRBD1
v_gene: TRBV9

CDR3nt: TGTGCCAGCAGTTTCACCACAGATACGCAGTATTTT
CDR3aa: CASSFTTDTQYF
j_gene: TRBJ2-3
abundance: once
d_gene: -
v_gene: TRBV6-2/TRBV6-3

CDR3nt: TGTGCCAGCAGCCCAGTCCCGGGGGGGCTCAACAATGAGCAGTTCTTC
CDR3aa: CASSPVPGGLNNEQFF
j_gene: TRBJ2-1
abundance: -
d_gene: TRBD2
v_gene: TRBV5-6

CDR3nt: TGTGCCAGCAGCCCCGAACGAGCGACAGATACGCAGTATTTT
CDR3aa: CASSPERATDTQYF
j_gene: TRBJ2-3
abundance: -
d_gene: -
v_gene: TRBV5-4

CDR3nt: TGTGCCAGCAGTGAGGGACTAGTCTACTACGAGCAGTACTTC
CDR3aa: CASSEGLVYYEQYF
j_gene: TRBJ2-7
abundance: -
d_gene: TRBD2
v_gene: TRBV2

CDR3nt: TGTGCCAGCAGCCAGGGACAGGGAAACTACGAGCAGTACTTC
CDR3aa: CASSQGQGNYEQYF
j_gene: TRBJ2-7
abundance: -
d_gene: TRBD1
v_gene: TRBV11-3

CDR3nt: TGCGCCAGCAGCCAAGAGCCCAACTCCAACTATGGCTACACCTTC
CDR3aa: CASSQEPNSNYGYTF
j_gene: TRBJ1-2
abundance: -
d_gene: -
v_gene: TRBV4-3

CDR3nt: TGTGCCAGCAGTTATGCGGGGGGGGCATACAATGAGCAGTTCTTC
CDR3aa: CASSYAGGAYNEQFF
j_gene: TRBJ2-1
abundance: -
d_gene: TRBD2
v_gene: TRBV6-5

CDR3nt: TGTGCCAGCAGCGGCTCGGGGCGCCGTGCGCAGTATTTT
CDR3aa: CASSGSGRRAQYF
j_gene: TRBJ2-3
abundance: -
d_gene: -
v_gene: TRBV7-3

CDR3nt: TGTGCCAGCAGCTTGCAAGACAGGGCCTCCTATGGCTACACCTTC
CDR3aa: CASSLQDRASYGYTF
j_gene: TRBJ1-2
abundance: -
d_gene: TRBD1
v_gene: TRBV5-4

CDR3nt: TGTGCCAGCAGCTTAAGTGGGGGGGAAGAAGAGACCCAGTACTTC
CDR3aa: CASSLSGGEEETQYF
j_gene: TRBJ2-5
abundance: -
d_gene: TRBD2
v_gene: TRBV5-8

CDR3nt: TGTGCCAGCAGCTTAGATCCTAAAGATACGCAGTATTTT
CDR3aa: CASSLDPKDTQYF
j_gene: TRBJ2-3
abundance: -
d_gene: -
v_gene: TRBV11-2

CDR3nt: TGTGCCAGTAGTACCCCTACCGGGACTTGGAACACCGGGGAGCTGTTTTTT
CDR3aa: CASSTPTGTWNTGELFF
j_gene: TRBJ2-2
abundance: -
d_gene: -
v_gene: TRBV19